This T cell receptor (beta chain) is from a study of blood T cell repertoires in COVID-19. Study-wide context: Samples came from the United States, Italy and Spain, spanning acute and convalescent COVID-19. The analysed material was cDNA or gDNA that came from T cells, B-cell-depleted T cells, or PBMCs.

The CDR3 totals 12 residues. The germline V gene encodes CDR1 SEHNR and CDR2 FQNEAQ (reference sequence). V lost 6 bases and J lost 2, with 8 bases in between. Per the authors' pipeline: Scientists estimated how many nucleated cells there were by amplifying reference gene primers. Sequenced by immunoSEQ multiplex PCR; TCRdb stores in-frame clones only, minus some. V and J calls and clone size follow that table, whereas D and trimming were derived from the DNA. The sample has 200,000 to 250,000 clones, approximately 86% seen once. Seattle patient enrollment occurred during active infection, with longitudinal follow-up thereafter.

Sequenced sample: peripheral blood. This TCR was recovered from a woman aged 45-65 years with COVID-19, enrolled during active disease. V and J are TRBV7-9 and TRBJ2-7; no definite D call. The CDR3, as DNA: TGTGCCAGCAGTCAAGCTGCCTACGAGCAGTACTTC. This sequence encodes CASSQAAYEQYF.